Reported below is one T cell receptor beta chain. Its cognate antigen is unknown. The data derive from a study of CD8+ T cells in alopecia areata. The wider study: The drug, oral tofacitinib, was given to treated patients at 5 to 10 mg twice daily. Among treated patients, severity was scored by affected scalp area percentage. General observations from the study: Elevated clonality characterized lesional scalp relative to normal scalp, particularly in alopecia totalis/universalis. Many expanded lesional clones stayed in scalp and blood while on tofacitinib.

CDR1 and CDR2 (germline): SQVTM, ANQGSEA. V was trimmed by 1 base and J by 2 bases, leaving 11 bases between them. The CDR3 is made up of 14 amino acids. Treatment reported: oral pan-JAK inhibitor, 5-10 mg twice daily. RNA, once extracted, was reverse transcribed into cDNA for use as the sequencing template. The assay was immunoSEQ multiplex PCR, and TCRdb's table has in-frame clones only and misses some. Of 150,000 to 250,000 clones listed, 58% are singletons. Sequences were derived from CD4+ T cells sorted from blood, sampled at week 24, from a patient treated with tofacitinib. This chain connects TRBV29-1 to TRBJ1-2; no clear D gene. The origin of this receptor is a human donor with alopecia areata. CDR3 sequence reads: CSVEGLEGNYGYTF. The CDR3 DNA reads as TGCAGCGTTGAAGGTTTGGAGGGAAACTATGGCTACACCTTC.